The present entry profiles one TCR beta chain with its context. A junction boundary mismatches the germline segment, possibly from a read error. The sample is drawn from a study of cytomegalovirus exposure and HLA in healthy donors. The CDR3 contains 13 residues. CDR1 is SEHNR, CDR2 FQNEAQ, per germline (reference sequence). The PCR made use of 60 Vbeta and 13 Jbeta primers. Produced via immunoSEQ multiplex PCR; TCRdb's table is partial and in-frame only. Among roughly 150,000 clones listed, approximately 88% were seen once. The sequenced sample was PBMCs. This chain joins TRBV7-9 and TRBJ1-2, with TRBD1 as a possible D gene (5 bases). The clonotype comes from a woman aged 18-29 years in good health and CMV-seronegative. The CDR3 sequence: CSSSPPAGYGYTF. The CDR3 coding sequence is TGTTCCAGCAGCCCTCCAGCAGGGTATGGCTACACCTTC.